This T cell receptor beta chain was sequenced for a study of blood T cells in healthy people across ages. Trimming at V came to 7 bases and at J to 0 bases, leaving 12 bases not matched to a gene. This CDR3 is 15 amino acids long. CDR1 SQVTM and CDR2 ANQGSEA come from the germline V gene. Primers used in a second PCR of roughly 7 to 12 cycles were a sample-barcoded 5' primer and a J-beta primer mix. Carrying 12 random nucleotides, a template-switch adaptor labeled each individual cDNA molecule. A single record per CDR3 protein comes from TCRdb applying MiXCR to the 5' RACE reads. The repertoire holds some 900,000 distinct CDR3 sequences, with about 48% as singletons. This clonotype came up a few times.

The TCR comes from a man younger than 40 in good health. The sequenced sample consisted of blood. The J gene is TRBJ2-7, the V gene TRBV29-1; 7 nucleotides match TRBD1. CDR3 DNA sequence: TGCAGCGCCGTTGGCCCAGGGGGACCCTCCTACGAGCAGTACTTC. Amino acids: CSAVGPGGPSYEQYF.